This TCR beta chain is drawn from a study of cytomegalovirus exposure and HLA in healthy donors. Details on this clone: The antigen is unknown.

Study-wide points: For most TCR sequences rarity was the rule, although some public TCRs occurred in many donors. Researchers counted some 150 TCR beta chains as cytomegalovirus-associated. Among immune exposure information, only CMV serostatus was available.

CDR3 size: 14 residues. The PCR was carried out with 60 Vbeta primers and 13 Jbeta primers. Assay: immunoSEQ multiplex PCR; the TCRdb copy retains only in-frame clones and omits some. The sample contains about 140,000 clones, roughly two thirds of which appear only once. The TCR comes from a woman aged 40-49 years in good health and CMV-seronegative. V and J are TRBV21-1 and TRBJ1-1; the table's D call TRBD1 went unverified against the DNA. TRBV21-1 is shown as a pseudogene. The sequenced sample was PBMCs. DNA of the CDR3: TGTGCCAGCAGCAACTTGGACAGATACACTGAAGCTTTCTTT. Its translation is CASSNLDRYTEAFF.